These T cell receptor beta chains were read from a single sample in a study of T cells in Graves' hyperthyroidism and ophthalmopathy. TCRdb itself ran the multiplex PCR reads through MiXCR, one entry per CDR3 protein. The sample has fewer than 400,000 distinct CDR3 sequences; around 15% are singletons. Sequenced input: blood. These receptors originate from a middle-aged man with Graves' ophthalmopathy. CDR3s include the opening cysteine and the closing phenylalanine or tryptophan. D genes are given only for firm matches. Clone size, where shown, is once, few, many, or a class for clones that have expanded.

>.|.|TRBV6-1|14|TRBJ2-4
TGTGCGACTGGGCTGGAGCTAGCCAAAAACATTCAGTACTTC
CATGLELAKNIQYF
>many|.|TRBV10-2|12|TRBJ1-1
TGCGCCAGCAGTCGGACGAACACTGAAGCTTTCTTT
CASSRTNTEAFF
>many|.|TRBV20-1|12|TRBJ1-1
TGCAGTGCTAGTGCAGGGCCCACTGAAGCTTTCTTT
CSASAGPTEAFF
>many|TRBD1|TRBV2|15|TRBJ1-5
TGTGCCAGCAAACCCCCGGGACAGGGCGGTCAGCCCCAGCATTTT
CASKPPGQGGQPQHF
>few|.|TRBV12-5|12|TRBJ2-7
TGTGCTAGTGAGGGCAGGAAGTACGAGCAGTACTTC
CASEGRKYEQYF
>many|TRBD2|TRBV6-1|16|TRBJ2-3
TGTGCCAGCAGACCCGGTTTAGCGGGAGGGTTGGACCCGCAGTATTTT
CASRPGLAGGLDPQYF
>few|.|TRBV29-1|14|TRBJ2-5
TGCAGCGTTGAGGCGGTCGAACGGGGTGAGACCCAGTACTTC
CSVEAVERGETQYF
>once|TRBD2|TRBV11-2|19|TRBJ2-5
TGTGCCAGCAGCTTAGATCCGGGACTAGCGGGAGTAGAACAAGAGACCCAGTACTTC
CASSLDPGLAGVEQETQYF
>many|TRBD1|TRBV20-1|14|TRBJ2-7
TGCAGTGCTAGAGCGGGACAGGGGGCCCACGAGCAGTACTTC
CSARAGQGAHEQYF
>many|TRBD1|TRBV6-1|15|TRBJ2-3
TGTGCCAGCAGGGGGACAGGGGGTTTCACAGATACGCAGTATTTT
CASRGTGGFTDTQYF
>many|TRBD1|TRBV20-1|14|TRBJ1-4
TGCAGTGCTAGGGGACAGGGGAGTGGTGAAAAACTGTTTTTT
CSARGQGSGEKLFF
>many|.|TRBV27|13|TRBJ1-5
TGTGCCAGCAGTTTCGCACGGAGCCAGCCCCAGCATTTT
CASSFARSQPQHF
>many|.|TRBV24-1|12|TRBJ2-7
TGTGCCACCAGTGACCCTTCCTACGAGCAGTACTTC
CATSDPSYEQYF
>few|.|TRBV29-1|12|TRBJ2-3
TGCAGCGTTGGCCCCGGGACAGATACGCAGTATTTT
CSVGPGTDTQYF
>many|TRBD2|TRBV12-3/TRBV12-4|18|TRBJ2-1
TGTGCCAGCAGTTTCTCGTTGGGGGGACTAGAGGGTTGGAATGAGCAGTTCTTC
CASSFSLGGLEGWNEQFF
>many|.|TRBV11-1|16|TRBJ2-3
TGTGCCAGCACCTCCCGGGCGATTCCCCTCACAGATACGCAGTATTTT
CASTSRAIPLTDTQYF
>many|TRBD1|TRBV28|14|TRBJ1-2
TGTGCCAGCAGTTCGGACAGGGGTATCTATGGCTACACCTTC
CASSSDRGIYGYTF
>few|TRBD2|TRBV4-2|16|TRBJ2-2
TGTGCCAGCAGCCGCGGACTAGCGGGAGGCACCGGGGAGCTGTTTTTT
CASSRGLAGGTGELFF